One T cell receptor beta chain is described in this entry. This entry belongs to a study of beta chain features in type 1 diabetes. cDNA synthesis used the whole RNA isolate, giving expressed TCRB sequences. Sequencing used immunoSEQ multiplex PCR; TCRdb keeps in-frame clones, though not all of them. The sample has 130,000 to 150,000 clones; approximately 52% are singletons. Sequenced sample: Tregs from blood. The receptor was derived from a man aged 18 to 30 in good health.

CDR3 in amino acids: CASSSVLGPEAFF. In nucleotides, the CDR3 is TGCGCCAGCAGCTCGGTTTTGGGGCCAGAAGCTTTCTTT. The chain carries TRBV5-1 and TRBJ1-1; tentatively, D is TRBD1 (5 bases). Germline CDR1 and CDR2: SGHRS and YFSETQ. This CDR3 contains 13 residues. V lost 3 bases, J lost 8 bases, and 14 bases lay in between.